Listed below are T cell receptor beta chains from one sample, sequenced in a study of blood T cells in healthy people across ages. TCRdb used MiXCR to reprocess the 5' RACE reads, holding one entry per CDR3 protein. The table lists about a million distinct CDR3 sequences, about 44% of them singletons. The specimen sequenced was blood. The receptor source for this set is a man aged 30-40 years in good health. Both conserved end residues are part of each CDR3. D genes are given only for firm matches. Some rows have no size entry. The others give once, few or many, or a class for an expanded clone.

size,V,D,length,J,DNA,CDR3
few,TRBV27,-,14,TRBJ2-7,TGTGCCAGCAGCCCCGTAGAGGGCTCCTACGAGCAGTACTTC,CASSPVEGSYEQYF
few,TRBV11-1,-,12,TRBJ2-5,TGTGCCAGCAGAACAGACTGGGGGACCCAGTACTTC,CASRTDWGTQYF
few,TRBV20-1,-,12,TRBJ2-5,TGCAGTTACTGGCGGGGTGGAGAGACCCAGTACTTC,CSYWRGGETQYF
few,TRBV28,-,13,TRBJ2-3,TGTGCCAGCAGTTCCCCCGGGGCGAATACGCAGTATTTT,CASSSPGANTQYF
-,TRBV6-5,TRBD1,15,TRBJ1-2,TGTGCCAGCAGTTACTCAGGCAGGGGGGTTTATGGCTACACCTTC,CASSYSGRGVYGYTF
few,TRBV12-3/TRBV12-4,-,16,TRBJ1-5,TGTGCCAGCAGTTTAGGATCAGGATCCGGCAATCAGCCCCAGCATTTT,CASSLGSGSGNQPQHF
-,TRBV5-1,-,15,TRBJ2-7,TGCGCCAGCAGCCCCGGTTACGGGGGAAGCTACGAGCAGTACTTC,CASSPGYGGSYEQYF
once,TRBV2,TRBD2,15,TRBJ2-1,TGTGCCAGCAGCCTGCTGGGCGGGGGGACGGAGACCCAGTTCTTC,CASSLLGGGTETQFF
-,TRBV10-3,TRBD2,14,TRBJ2-1,TGTGCCATCAGTAGCGGGGGTTACCTCAATGAGCAGTTCTTC,CAISSGGYLNEQFF
few,TRBV11-2,-,16,TRBJ2-1,TGTGCCAGCAGCTATTCTTCCCGGGGATCCTACAATGAGCAGTTCTTC,CASSYSSRGSYNEQFF
-,TRBV6-2/TRBV6-3,-,11,TRBJ2-5,TGTGCCAGGGGCAAGAGGGAGACCCAGTACTTC,CARGKRETQYF
-,TRBV29-1,-,12,TRBJ2-5,TGCAGCGTTTTAACTAGCCAAGAGACCCAGTACTTC,CSVLTSQETQYF
-,TRBV20-1,-,13,TRBJ2-7,TGCAGTGCCCCGGGACTCCTTGTTCGGGAGCAGTACTTC,CSAPGLLVREQYF
few,TRBV7-2,-,14,TRBJ2-7,TGTGCCAGCAGCCGACACGGGACGAACTACGAGCAGTACTTC,CASSRHGTNYEQYF
-,TRBV5-4,-,15,TRBJ2-1,TGTGCCAGCAGCCCTCAAACTAGAAGTTACGATGAGCAGTTCTTC,CASSPQTRSYDEQFF
few,TRBV6-1,-,13,TRBJ2-7,TGTGCAACAGGGATCGTGTCCTACAATGAGCAGTACTTC,CATGIVSYNEQYF
few,TRBV5-1,-,15,TRBJ2-7,TGCGCCAGCAGCTTGGACAAACAGGGCCCGGGCGAGCAGTACTTC,CASSLDKQGPGEQYF
-,TRBV28,-,16,TRBJ2-7,TGTGCCAGCAGTTTATGGGACAGCGGTTCGCACTACGAGCAGTACTTC,CASSLWDSGSHYEQYF
-,TRBV12-3/TRBV12-4,-,12,TRBJ2-5,TGTGCCAGCAGTTTAGAATCTAGCTTGCAGTACTTC,CASSLESSLQYF
few,TRBV7-2,TRBD2,14,TRBJ2-3,TGTGCCAGCACCCCTAGCGGTTCTAAAGATACGCAGTATTTT,CASTPSGSKDTQYF
many,TRBV7-9,-,13,TRBJ2-5,TGTGCCAGCAGAACCGGGATGGAGGAGACCCAGTACTTC,CASRTGMEETQYF
-,TRBV4-3,-,16,TRBJ2-3,TGCGCCAGCAGCCAAGGATCGGGCCGGGCCGCAGATACGCAGTATTTT,CASSQGSGRAADTQYF
-,TRBV6-5,-,14,TRBJ2-5,TGTGCCAGCAGTTACTCCCGACACCAAGAGACCCAGTACTTC,CASSYSRHQETQYF
few,TRBV7-9,-,12,TRBJ2-3,TGTGCCAGCAGCTTAGCTCTCGTCCCGCAGTATTTT,CASSLALVPQYF
-,TRBV30,TRBD1,11,TRBJ2-1,TGTGCCTGGACCAGGGGGAATGAGCAGTTCTTC,CAWTRGNEQFF
-,TRBV5-8,-,14,TRBJ2-7,TGTGCCAGCAGCTTGGTGGACAGCCCCTACGAGCAGTACTTC,CASSLVDSPYEQYF
few,TRBV7-2,-,13,TRBJ2-3,TGTGCCAGCAGCTTCACGAGGTCAGATACGCAGTATTTT,CASSFTRSDTQYF
few,TRBV28,TRBD2,15,TRBJ2-5,TGTGCCAGCAGTCAAAGGACTAGCGGGCAGTACGAACAGTACTTC,CASSQRTSGQYEQYF
-,TRBV7-2,-,15,TRBJ1-2,TGTGCCAGCAGCCAGCGCAGGGACTTATCCTATGGCTACACCTTC,CASSQRRDLSYGYTF
few,TRBV28,-,13,TRBJ1-2,TGTGCCAGCAGTTTAATGTGGATGAATGGCTACACCTTC,CASSLMWMNGYTF
-,TRBV20-1,-,13,TRBJ2-1,TGCAGTGCTAGAGACCCCCAGGGAAATGAGCAGTTCTTC,CSARDPQGNEQFF